This T cell receptor beta chain came from a study of tissue T cells after allogeneic stem cell transplantation. TCRdb's copy holds only in-frame clones and misses some; the assay was immunoSEQ multiplex PCR. The table includes about 6,000 clones, about half detected once. Documented time point: mouse harvest day 14 after allogeneic transplant. Tail vein injection delivered 10^7 T-cell-depleted bone marrow cells and 10^6 splenic CD5+ T cells. Tissues came from B6→BALB/c major-mismatch GVHD mice at day 7 or 14. The CDR3 is 16 residues long. The V end was cut by 0 bases, the J end by 1 base, with 11 bases between. CDR1 is KGHPV, CDR2 FQNQEV, per germline (reference sequence). This clone was observed a handful of times. Its matching antigen is unknown. Gene names denote mouse genes. The read ends 1 residue shy of where the CDR3 ends; the end is completed using the germline J gene. Study outcomes and limitations: Tissue-detected TCR repertoire was only partly captured by blood and spleen T cells. Within patients, tissue anatomy strongly shaped TCR repertoire composition.

The specimen sequenced was gut tissue. The chain combines TRBV26 with TRBJ2-5, with D possibly TRBD2 on 7 matching bases. This receptor was identified in a female BALB/c mouse given C57BL/6 T cells with graft-versus-host disease after an allogeneic hematopoietic cell transplant. CDR3 amino acids: CASSLSGGSDQDTQYF. The CDR3 bases that were read are TGTGCCAGCAGTCTGTCGGGGGGCAGTGACCAAGACACCCAGTAC.